The TCR beta chain described here comes from a study of shared clonotypes between healthy human individuals. General study points: Rarefaction demonstrated incomplete sorted-subset sequencing despite large depth. Clonotype sharing among donors was expected to depend on sequencing depth.

Clones were sequenced by immunoSEQ multiplex PCR, and TCRdb holds only the in-frame ones, with some missing. Of some 690,000 clones in the sample, roughly 87% were seen once. Comments on this clone: Its antigen is undetermined.

CDR1 LGHNA and CDR2 YSLEER come from the germline V gene. Trimming took 1 base from V and 4 from J; bases not matched to a gene: 6. The CDR3 is 16 amino acids. CD8 memory combined CD45RO+ cells with CCR7-negative CD45RA+ TemRA cells. The receptor comes from a man aged 18-30 years in good health. Some clones in this sample may be carry-over from other donors' samples. This chain links TRBV4-3 with TRBJ2-2, with 7 bases that match TRBD2. Material: memory CD8+ T cells from PBMCs. Subset defined: CD45RO+ cells pooled with CCR7-negative TemRA cells. The CDR3: CASSQAPGGLTGELFF. The CDR3 DNA sequence: TGCGCCAGCAGCCAAGCCCCGGGAGGACTCACCGGGGAGCTGTTTTTT.